A single TCR beta chain is shown here with its context. The data stem from a study of control samples from healthy donors and cancer patients. Data came from immunoSEQ multiplex PCR; TCRdb stores just in-frame clones and leaves some out. Counted here are 95,000 to 120,000 clones, around four fifths occurring once; the ten biggest clones make up under 8.5%. Trimming at V came to 4 bases and at J to 6 bases, leaving 16 bases not matched to a gene. Per germline, CDR1 SGHRS and CDR2 YFSETQ. CDR3 length equals 17 residues. This clonotype was obtained from a man between 18 and 29 years old in good health. The chain joins TRBV5-1 to TRBJ1-2; 9 nucleotides agree with TRBD1. Material for sequencing was blood. CDR3 sequence (DNA): TGCGCCAGCAGCACCCAACCGGGACAGGGTGTAGGGAATGGCTACACCTTC. Translating gives CASSTQPGQGVGNGYTF.